This T cell receptor beta chain was found in a study of tumour-infiltrating T cells in Burkitt lymphoma (dated by TCRdb to the early 2020s). The study in broad terms: TCR repertoire data were correlated with clinical outcome; productive clonality predicted overall and progression-free survival, independent of established prognosticators including age at diagnosis.

The library came from the immunoSEQ multiplex PCR assay. TCRdb took this table from immuneACCESS and kept in-frame rearrangements with V and J called. Such tables lack part of the clones; where checked against another copy, unresolved V genes explain under half of the gap, and the rest is unexplained. The sample table holds around 9,900 clones, of which 62% were seen once. Approximately 5% of the sample comes from the top ten. This clone was seen more than once but under ten times. Its target antigen remains unknown. No base qualities exist here, and no much larger clone lies one base off it. The germline V gene (reference sequence) supplies CDR1 SGHNT and CDR2 YYREEE. V sheds 4 bases and J sheds 5 bases, leaving 13 bases between their ends. The CDR3 goes from the cysteine to the phenylalanine over 13 residues. Of the read, only the CDR3 DNA is kept; its 39 bases are in frame from base 1.

The specimen sequenced was tumor tissue. The origin of this receptor is a human donor with diffuse large B-cell lymphoma. Recombination joined TRBV5-4 with TRBJ2-7; too little of a D gene remains to name it. The encoded CDR3 is CASSRPDVNEQYF. The DNA sequence is as follows: TGTGCCAGCAGCCGGCCGGACGTCAACGAGCAGTACTTC.